This TCR beta chain was identified during a study of OX40 agonist ivuxolimab in advanced cancers. For the wider study: Ivuxolimab was an agonistic, fully human IgG2 monoclonal antibody directed against OX40 (CD134), a costimulatory receptor. Intravenous ivuxolimab was administered to patients every 2 weeks at six dose levels: 0.01, 0.1, 0.3, 1.5, 3 and 10 mg/kg. Of the approximately 50 dose-escalation patients, hepatocellular carcinoma was present in roughly 19, melanoma in approximately 15, renal cell carcinoma in 9 and head and neck cancer in 9. In the dose-escalation cohort, 70% to 90% of patients were male, and the mean age was 60 years with a range of roughly 20 to 85. Prior anti-PD-1, anti-PD-L1 or anti-CTLA-4 therapy was permitted, and checkpoint inhibitors had been received by less than 45% of dose-escalation patients. Partial responses occurred in three dose-escalation patients: two with cutaneous melanoma and one with hepatocellular carcinoma. Peripheral TCRbeta sequencing was intended to test whether TCR sequence diversity was altered and clonal T-cell expansion was caused by ivuxolimab. The paper covers the monotherapy dose-escalation part of the phase I ivuxolimab trial, which included N ≈ 57 patients.

Overall study results and their limits: After ivuxolimab, expanded clones were on average more numerous among CD8+ T cells than among CD4+ T cells. In the 0.1-3.0 mg/kg groups, partial responders had among the lowest normalized peripheral clonal expansion, particularly in CD8+ T cells. Antigen specificity was not determined for the clonally expanded peripheral T cells. Clonal expansion of both CD4+ and CD8+ blood T cells was observed from baseline to week 6 at doses 0.1 to 3.0 mg/kg. Low levels of normalized T-cell clonal expansion were also shown by some nonresponding patients.

To note about this clone: Which antigen it targets is not known. Base qualities were left out, and no much larger clone turns up one base away.

The CDR3, from cysteine to phenylalanine, totals 14 residues. Of the read, only the CDR3 DNA is kept; its 42 bases are in frame from base 1. V sheds 6 bases and J sheds 2 bases, leaving 14 bases between their ends. Per the germline V gene, MNHEY is the CDR1 and SVGAGI is the CDR2. The trial excluded patients who had a history of autoimmune disease or were on systemic immunosuppression. In every dose cohort, peripheral blood was drawn for TCR sequencing at baseline, cycle 4 day 1, and cycle 7 day 1. Samples came from an open-label, multicenter, first-in-human phase I dose-escalation trial of ivuxolimab. Adults with locally advanced or metastatic head and neck squamous cell, hepatocellular, melanoma or renal cell carcinoma were enrolled in the trial. Before TCR sequencing, CD4+ and CD8+ T cells were separately sorted from peripheral blood. Genomic DNA was extracted from sorted cells for sequencing of the TCRbeta CDR3 region. The immunoSEQ Assay was used for sequencing of TCRbeta CDR3 regions. The clones in this table, taken by TCRdb from immuneACCESS, are in-frame only. Not every clone is retained; where verified, under half of the shortfall comes from an unresolved V gene, and the cause of the rest is unknown. In this sample the table shows 84,000 or so clones, approximately 95% of which occur a single time. 9.5% to 12% of the sample is in the top ten clones.

The sequence came from an adult with an advanced solid tumor such as melanoma, head and neck, liver or kidney cancer. This sample comprised CD4+ or CD8+ T cells sorted from blood, obtained in a trial of the OX40 agonist ivuxolimab. The chain is assembled from TRBV6-5 and TRBJ2-7; 5 matching bases give a weak D call of TRBD1. The CDR3 is CASSLGADPYEQYF. The DNA sequence is given as TGTGCCAGCAGCTTAGGGGCCGATCCCTACGAGCAGTACTTC.